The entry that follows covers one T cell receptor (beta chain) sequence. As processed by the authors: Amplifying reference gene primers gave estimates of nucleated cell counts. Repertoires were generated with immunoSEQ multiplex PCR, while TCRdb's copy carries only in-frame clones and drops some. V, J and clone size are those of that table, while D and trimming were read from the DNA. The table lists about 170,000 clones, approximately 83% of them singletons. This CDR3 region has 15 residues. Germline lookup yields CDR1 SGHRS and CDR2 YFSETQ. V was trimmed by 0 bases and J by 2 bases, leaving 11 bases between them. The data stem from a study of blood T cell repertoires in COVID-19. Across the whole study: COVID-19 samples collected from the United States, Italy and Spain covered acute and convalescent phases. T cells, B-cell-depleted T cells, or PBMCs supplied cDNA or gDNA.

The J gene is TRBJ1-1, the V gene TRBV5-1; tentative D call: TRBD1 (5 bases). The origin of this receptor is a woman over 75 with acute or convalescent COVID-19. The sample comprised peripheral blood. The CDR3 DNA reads TGCGCCAGCAGCTTGGAGGGGTCTTCAAACACTGAAGCTTTCTTT. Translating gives CASSLEGSSNTEAFF.